The clone carrying this T cell receptor beta chain was picked up a small number of times. The antigen is unknown. Clones were read by immunoSEQ multiplex PCR, and TCRdb kept only the in-frame ones, dropping some. The sample has around 5,200 clones; over 55% are singletons. Grafts had their tissue processed, releasing intraepithelial and lamina propria lymphocytes. The entry originates in a study of graft-versus-host responses after intestinal transplantation. For the study at large: For 2 to 4 years after anti-thymocyte globulin induction, all recipients took tacrolimus and steroids.

CDR3 length: 14 amino acids. Trimming pared 2 bases from V and 1 base from J, leaving 6 bases between. In germline, CDR1 is MNHNS, CDR2 SASEGT. Notes on the study in general: The authors found GvH clones in recipient marrow, some appearing first in ileum or blood.

This sequence was found in a human patient who received an intestinal transplant, so some T cells may come from the graft donor. The starting material was ileum tissue, obtained around 250 days after intestinal transplant. This chain joins TRBV6-1 and TRBJ1-5, with D maybe TRBD1 (6 bases). The CDR3: CASSEQGSNQPQHF. CDR3 nucleotide sequence: TGTGCCAGCAGTGAACAGGGGAGCAATCAGCCCCAGCATTTT.